The subject of this entry is one T cell receptor beta chain. In terms of age and location, participants ranged from roughly 18 to 89 years and lived in about two dozen US areas. Within the 2 weeks before study entry, each person in the exposed group met a COVID-19 case. This CDR3 is 12 amino acids long. Germline V gives CDR1 MDHEN, CDR2 SYDVKM. Trimming removed 7 bases from V and 6 bases from J, with 12 bases in between. In the original workflow: Quantification of nucleated cells was approximated via reference gene primer amplification. Measured with immunoSEQ multiplex PCR; TCRdb has only the in-frame clones, and not every one. D and trimming come from the DNA, and the V and J calls and clone size come from that table. The data hold roughly 270,000 clones, with roughly 80% observed a single time. These data come from a study of blood T cell repertoires in COVID-19. In the study overall: Some COVID-19 samples were acute and others convalescent; all came from the United States, Italy and Spain.

The J gene is TRBJ1-1, the V gene TRBV28; a weak D match, TRBD1 (6 bases). The sequenced sample was PBMCs or T cells enriched from blood (not recorded which). The TCR sequence derives from a man aged 40-55 years who had been exposed to COVID-19. CDR3: CASTDRTAEAFF. The CDR3 DNA is TGTGCCAGCACGGACAGAACGGCTGAAGCTTTCTTT.